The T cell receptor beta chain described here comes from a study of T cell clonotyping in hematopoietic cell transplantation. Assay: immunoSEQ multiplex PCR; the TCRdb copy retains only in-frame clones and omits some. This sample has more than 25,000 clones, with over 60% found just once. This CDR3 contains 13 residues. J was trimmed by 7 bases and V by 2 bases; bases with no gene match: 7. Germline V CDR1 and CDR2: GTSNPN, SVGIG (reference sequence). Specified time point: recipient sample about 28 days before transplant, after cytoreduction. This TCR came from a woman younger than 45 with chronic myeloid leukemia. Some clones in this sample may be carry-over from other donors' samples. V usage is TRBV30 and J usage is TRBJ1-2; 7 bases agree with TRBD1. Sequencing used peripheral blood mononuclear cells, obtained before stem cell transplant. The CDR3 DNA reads TGTGCCTGGAGTCCCAGGGGGTATTCTGGCTACACCTTC. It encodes CAWSPRGYSGYTF.